This entry lists 19 T cell receptor beta chains sequenced from one sample in a study of blood T cell repertoires in COVID-19. The table came from immunoSEQ multiplex PCR; TCRdb's copy has only in-frame clones and leaves some out. This table holds about 200,000 clones, 80% to 90% found once. The specimen was PBMCs or T cells enriched from blood (not recorded which). These receptors were collected from a woman in her 40s with acute COVID-19.

The chain has TRBV2 and TRBJ1-2; a weak D match, TRBD1 (5 bases). V lost 1 base and J lost 7, with 13 bases in between. This CDR3 contains 14 residues. Looked up from germline, CDR1 is SNHLY and CDR2 is FYNNEI. The CDR3: CASSEEWPGLGYTF. Written as DNA, the CDR3 is TGTGCCAGCAGTGAAGAGTGGCCAGGGCTTGGCTACACCTTC.

The CDR3 DNA sequence: TGTGCCAGTAGTTCTGACAGGGTGGTAGATCAGCCCCAGCATTTT. Translation gives CASSSDRVVDQPQHF. The chain employs TRBV19 and TRBJ1-5; 7 nucleotides align to TRBD1. This CDR3 is 15 amino acids long. Germline values: CDR1 LNHDA, CDR2 SQIVND (reference sequence). V dropped 5 bases and J dropped 5; count of bases not matched to a gene: 9.

The chain carries TRBV6-5 and TRBJ1-6, with D possibly TRBD1 on 6 matching bases. CDR3 length: 14 amino acids. The germline CDR1 and CDR2 sequences are MNHEY and SVGAGI. Between the trimmed V and J ends, which lost 7 bases and 10 bases, there was a span of 17 bases. The CDR3 region has the DNA TGTGCCAGCAACCCCGGACAGTCCCCCTCACCCCTCCACTTT. The encoded protein is CASNPGQSPSPLHF.

V is TRBV29-1 and J is TRBJ2-7; 13 nucleotides agree with TRBD2. The CDR3 spans 15 residues. Germline CDR1 SQVTM, CDR2 ANQGSEA. Trimming removed 2 bases from V and 6 bases from J; junction bases left unmatched: 7. CDR3 sequence (DNA): TGCAGCGTTGAAATAGGGACTAGCGGGACGGGCGAGCAGTACTTC. Translating it yields CSVEIGTSGTGEQYF.

The chain has TRBV19 and TRBJ2-2; maybe TRBD1 (5 bases). This CDR3 has 16 amino acids. With 3 bases removed from V and 4 bases from J, the gap between germline ends came to 15 bases. From germline, CDR1 is LNHDA and CDR2 SQIVND (reference sequence). The CDR3 DNA follows: TGTGCCAGTAGTATTTTGGGCAGGGCGAGCACCGGGGAGCTGTTTTTT. This codes for CASSILGRASTGELFF. The complete variable domain, with remaining parts taken from reference TRBV19 and TRBJ2-2, reads DGGITQSPKYLFRKEGQNVTLSCEQNLNHDAMYWYRQDPGQGLRLIYYSQIVNDFQKGDIAEGYSVSREKKESFPLTVTSAQKNPTAFYLCASSILGRASTGELFFGEGSRLTVL.

The chain carries TRBV7-9 and TRBJ1-1, with 7 bases matching TRBD1. J lost 4 bases, V lost 5 bases, and 10 bases had no gene match. CDR1 and CDR2 (germline): SEHNR, FQNEAQ (reference sequence). The CDR3 contains 15 residues. The CDR3 region has the DNA TGTGCCAGCAGCCAACCACAGGGGTTCAGCACTGAAGCTTTCTTT. Protein product: CASSQPQGFSTEAFF.

This chain links TRBV5-1 with TRBJ2-3; D is unclear. CDR3 size: 13 residues. The germline V and J ends were trimmed by 7 bases and 2 bases, with 11 bases remaining between them. CDR1 is SGHRS, CDR2 YFSETQ, per germline. Written as DNA, the CDR3 is TGCGCCAGCTGGATTGGGCACACAGATACGCAGTATTTT. It yields the protein CASWIGHTDTQYF.

The chain links TRBV11-2 to TRBJ2-1; D is uncertain. The germline V and J ends were trimmed by 6 bases and 6 bases, with 6 bases remaining between them. The CDR3 totals 11 residues. Germline V gene lookup returns CDR1 SGHAT and CDR2 FQNNGV. The CDR3 DNA is TGTGCCAGCAGAGCATCCAATGAGCAGTTCTTC. This codes for CASRASNEQFF.

This clone was found a few times. This chain connects TRBV28 to TRBJ1-5, with 7 bases identical to TRBD1. The CDR3 has 15 amino acids. The V and J ends lost 6 bases and 0 bases, in that order; junction bases with no gene match: 5. Germline V CDR1 and CDR2: MDHEN, SYDVKM. The CDR3 loop reads CASSSDRVSNQPQHF. DNA of the CDR3: TGTGCCAGCAGCAGCGACAGGGTTAGCAATCAGCCCCAGCATTTT.

DNA of the CDR3: TGTGCCAGCAGTTTTCGAGGGCCAGGTGAAGCTTTCTTT. It codes for CASSFRGPGEAFF. The chain couples TRBV28 to TRBJ1-1; the D is unclear. Germline V gene lookup returns CDR1 MDHEN and CDR2 SYDVKM. The CDR3 consists of 13 residues. Trimming took 3 bases from V and 7 from J, leaving 12 bases between them.

A few counts support this clone. This rearrangement joins TRBV5-4 to TRBJ2-1; tentatively, D is TRBD2 (6 bases). Germline assignment: CDR1 SGHNT and CDR2 YYREEE (reference sequence). CDR3 length: 16 residues. V lost 1 base to trimming and J lost 4 bases, with 15 bases between them. CDR3 amino acids: CASSLTVAGSYNEQFF. CDR3 DNA sequence: TGTGCCAGCAGCTTGACCGTTGCGGGATCTTACAATGAGCAGTTCTTC.

This sequence joins TRBV27 and TRBJ1-5, with TRBD1 identical over 8 bases. The V segment lost 5 bases and the J segment 2 bases; nucleotides outside the gene matches: 5. The CDR3 extends over 15 amino acids. Germline values: CDR1 MNHEY, CDR2 SMNVEV (reference sequence). The CDR3 nucleotides are TGTGCCAGCAGTATCGACAGGGGAGGCAATCAGCCCCAGCATTTT. Encoded protein: CASSIDRGGNQPQHF.

The chain joins TRBV5-8 to TRBJ2-5; D not certain. Germline CDR1 SGHTS, CDR2 YDEGEE. The CDR3 totals 14 residues. Deletions cut 1 base from V and 0 bases from J, with 7 bases between. The CDR3 DNA sequence: TGTGCCAGCAGCTTGACCGCGTACCAAGAGACCCAGTACTTC. Its translation is CASSLTAYQETQYF.

About this clone itself: Distinct nucleotide sequences in the sample also encode this CDR3. The rearrangement uses TRBV7-9 and TRBJ1-1, with unresolved D. This CDR3 spans 13 amino acids. V lost 5 bases to trimming and J lost 5 bases, with 12 bases between them. Germline-derived CDR1 and CDR2 are SEHNR and FQNEAQ (reference sequence). CDR3 DNA: TGTGCCAGCAGCCTAGGCGCCGGTACTGAAGCTTTCTTT. This sequence encodes CASSLGAGTEAFF.

The chain has TRBV6-5 and TRBJ2-1, with a possible D match to TRBD1 (5 bases). This CDR3 has 15 amino acids. Looked up from germline, CDR1 is MNHEY and CDR2 is SVGAGI. Trimming cost V 6 bases and J 2 bases, with 14 bases left between them. The CDR3 is CASSRTLGPYNEQFF. The CDR3 nucleotides are TGTGCCAGCAGCAGGACACTGGGGCCCTACAATGAGCAGTTCTTC.

DNA of the CDR3: TGCAGCGTGAGTACTAGCGGAGCCCAACAGTTCTTC. Protein product: CSVSTSGAQQFF. The chain links TRBV29-1 to TRBJ2-1; 8 bases match TRBD2. The CDR3 has 12 amino acids. J was trimmed by 13 bases and V by 6 bases; bases with no gene match: 11. Germline V CDR1 and CDR2: SQVTM, ANQGSEA.

The gene calls are TRBV24-1 and TRBJ1-2; 9 nucleotides agree with TRBD1. The length of the CDR3 is 16 residues. Germline V gene lookup returns CDR1 KGHDR and CDR2 SFDVKD. The ends lost 4 bases at V and 4 bases at J; junction bases unmatched: 9. The CDR3 nucleotides are TGTGCCACCAGTGACCCTTACAGGGGGCGCGGCTATGGCTACACCTTC. Translated, it gives CATSDPYRGRGYGYTF.

The V and J genes are TRBV5-1 and TRBJ2-5, with TRBD1 matching over 7 bases. The CDR3 has 13 residues. The J segment lost 4 bases and the V segment lost 3 bases, leaving 3 bases of the junction unmatched. Germline CDR1 reads SGHRS; CDR2 reads YFSETQ. CDR3 in amino acids: CASSYYRGETQYF. CDR3 DNA sequence: TGCGCCAGCAGCTATTACAGGGGAGAGACCCAGTACTTC.

This clone was counted only a few times. This rearrangement joins TRBV9 to TRBJ2-7, with D uncertain. Trimming removed 4 bases from V and 7 bases from J, with 18 bases in between. This CDR3 region has 14 residues. Germline CDR1 SGDLS, CDR2 YYNGEE. The CDR3, as DNA: TGTGCCAGCAGCCGAGATTCGGGTCTGGATGAGCAGTACTTC. Translated, it gives CASSRDSGLDEQYF.